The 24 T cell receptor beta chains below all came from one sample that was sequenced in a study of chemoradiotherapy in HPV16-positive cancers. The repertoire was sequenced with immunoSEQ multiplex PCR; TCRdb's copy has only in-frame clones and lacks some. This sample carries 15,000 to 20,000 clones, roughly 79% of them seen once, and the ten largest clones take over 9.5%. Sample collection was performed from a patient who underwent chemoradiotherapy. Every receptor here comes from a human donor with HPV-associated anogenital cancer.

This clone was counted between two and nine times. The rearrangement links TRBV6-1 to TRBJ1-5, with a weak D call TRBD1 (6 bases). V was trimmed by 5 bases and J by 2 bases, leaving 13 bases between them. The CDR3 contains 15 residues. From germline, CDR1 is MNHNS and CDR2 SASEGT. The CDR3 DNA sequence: TGTGCCAGCAGTCGCGAAACAGGGCGCAATCAGCCCCAGCATTTT. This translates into CASSRETGRNQPQHF.

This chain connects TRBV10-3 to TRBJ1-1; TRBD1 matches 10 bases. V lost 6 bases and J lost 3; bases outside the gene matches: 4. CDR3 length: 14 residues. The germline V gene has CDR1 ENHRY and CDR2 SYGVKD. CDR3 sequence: CAIRTGTGDTEAFF. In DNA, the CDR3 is TGTGCCATCAGAACCGGGACAGGGGACACTGAAGCTTTCTTT.

The CDR3 reads CASSPGPTDSNQPQHF. The DNA for the CDR3 is TGCGCCAGCAGCCCCGGCCCGACGGATAGCAATCAGCCCCAGCATTTT. The chain links TRBV5-1 to TRBJ1-5; D gene unclear. CDR1 SGHRS and CDR2 YFSETQ come from the germline V gene. The CDR3 has 16 residues. Trimming took off 4 bases at V and 0 bases at J, with 14 bases between the two ends. Full variable domain (outside the CDR3, taken from reference TRBV5-1 and TRBJ1-5): KAGVTQTPRYLIKTRGQQVTLSCSPISGHRSVSWYQQTPGQGLQFLFEYFSETQRNKGNFPGRFSGRQFSNSRSEMNVSTLELGDSALYLCASSPGPTDSNQPQHFGDGTRLSIL.

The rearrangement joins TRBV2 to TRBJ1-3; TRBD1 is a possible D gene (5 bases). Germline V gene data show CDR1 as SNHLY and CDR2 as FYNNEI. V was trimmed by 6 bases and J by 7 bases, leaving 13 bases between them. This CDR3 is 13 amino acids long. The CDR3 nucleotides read TGTGCCAGCAGATACCGAGAGGGGAACACCATATATTTT. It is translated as CASRYREGNTIYF.

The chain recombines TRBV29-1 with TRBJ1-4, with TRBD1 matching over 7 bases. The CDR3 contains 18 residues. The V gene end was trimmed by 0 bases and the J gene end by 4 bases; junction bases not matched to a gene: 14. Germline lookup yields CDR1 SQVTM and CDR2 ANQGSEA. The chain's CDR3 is CSVEDPNPGTAYNEKLFF. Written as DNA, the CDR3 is TGCAGCGTTGAAGATCCAAATCCCGGGACAGCATATAATGAAAAACTGTTTTTT. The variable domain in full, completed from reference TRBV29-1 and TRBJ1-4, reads SAVISQKPSRDICQRGTSLTIQCQVDSQVTMMFWYRQQPGQSLTLIATANQGSEATYESGFVIDKFPISRPNLTFSTLTVSNMSPEDSSIYLCSVEDPNPGTAYNEKLFFGSGTQLSVL.

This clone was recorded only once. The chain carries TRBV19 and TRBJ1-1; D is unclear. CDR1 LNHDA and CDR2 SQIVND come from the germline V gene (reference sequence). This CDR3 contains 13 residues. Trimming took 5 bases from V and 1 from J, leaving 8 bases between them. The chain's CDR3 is CASSRSTNTEAFF. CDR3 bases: TGTGCCAGTAGTCGTTCCACGAACACTGAAGCTTTCTTT.

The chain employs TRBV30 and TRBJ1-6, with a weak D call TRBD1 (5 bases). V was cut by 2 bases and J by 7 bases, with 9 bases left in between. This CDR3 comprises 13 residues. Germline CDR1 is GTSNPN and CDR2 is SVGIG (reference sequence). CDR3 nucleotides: TGTGCCTGGAGTATTACAGGAAATTCACCCCTCCACTTT. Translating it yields CAWSITGNSPLHF.

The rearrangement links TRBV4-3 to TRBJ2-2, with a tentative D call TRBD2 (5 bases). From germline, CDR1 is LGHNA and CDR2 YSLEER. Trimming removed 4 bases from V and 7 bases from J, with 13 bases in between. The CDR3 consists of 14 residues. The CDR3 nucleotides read TGCGCCAGCAGCCCCCCCCCGGCGGGCGGGGAGCTGTTTTTT. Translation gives CASSPPPAGGELFF.

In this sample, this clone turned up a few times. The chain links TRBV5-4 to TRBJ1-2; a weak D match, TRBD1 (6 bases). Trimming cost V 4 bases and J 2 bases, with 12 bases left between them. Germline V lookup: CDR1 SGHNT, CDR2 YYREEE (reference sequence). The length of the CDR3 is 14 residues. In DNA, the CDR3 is TGTGCCAGCAGCAGCAGGGGACGAAACTATGGCTACACCTTC. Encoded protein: CASSSRGRNYGYTF.

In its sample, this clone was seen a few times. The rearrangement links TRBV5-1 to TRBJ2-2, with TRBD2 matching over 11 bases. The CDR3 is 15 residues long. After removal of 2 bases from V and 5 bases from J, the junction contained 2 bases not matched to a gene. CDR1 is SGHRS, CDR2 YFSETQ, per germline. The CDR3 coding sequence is TGCGCCAGCAGCTTTACTAGCGGGAGAACCGGGGAGCTGTTTTTT. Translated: CASSFTSGRTGELFF.

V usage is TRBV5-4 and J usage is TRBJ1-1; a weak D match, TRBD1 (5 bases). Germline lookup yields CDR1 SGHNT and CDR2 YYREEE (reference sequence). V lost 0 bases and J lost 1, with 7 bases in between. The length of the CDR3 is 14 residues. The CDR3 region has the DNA TGTGCCAGCAGCTTGGGGGACGGGAACACTGAAGCTTTCTTT. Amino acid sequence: CASSLGDGNTEAFF.

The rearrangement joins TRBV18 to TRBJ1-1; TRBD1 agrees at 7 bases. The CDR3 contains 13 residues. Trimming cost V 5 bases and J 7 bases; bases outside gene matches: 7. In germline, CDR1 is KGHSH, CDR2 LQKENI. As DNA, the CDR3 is TGTGCCAGCTCATCAGGGACAGCAAGTGAAGCTTTCTTT. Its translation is CASSSGTASEAFF.

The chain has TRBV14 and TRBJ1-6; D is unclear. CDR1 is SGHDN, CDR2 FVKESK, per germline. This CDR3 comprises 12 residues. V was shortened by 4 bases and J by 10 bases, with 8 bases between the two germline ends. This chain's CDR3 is CASSLIGSPLHF. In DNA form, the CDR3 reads TGTGCCAGCAGCCTAATTGGGTCACCCCTCCACTTT.

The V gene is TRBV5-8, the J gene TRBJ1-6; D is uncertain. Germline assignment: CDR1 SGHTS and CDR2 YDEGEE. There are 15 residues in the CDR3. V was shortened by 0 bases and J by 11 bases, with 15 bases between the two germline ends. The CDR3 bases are TGTGCCAGCAGCTTGGACTTTGGGGTTTCTCCACCCCTCCACTTT. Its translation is CASSLDFGVSPPLHF.

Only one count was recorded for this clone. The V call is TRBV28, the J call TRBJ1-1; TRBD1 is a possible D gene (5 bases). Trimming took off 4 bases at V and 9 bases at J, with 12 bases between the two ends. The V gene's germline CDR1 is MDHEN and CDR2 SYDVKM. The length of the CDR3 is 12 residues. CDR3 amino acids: CASSSRNRKAFF. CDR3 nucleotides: TGTGCCAGCAGTTCTAGAAACAGGAAAGCTTTCTTT.

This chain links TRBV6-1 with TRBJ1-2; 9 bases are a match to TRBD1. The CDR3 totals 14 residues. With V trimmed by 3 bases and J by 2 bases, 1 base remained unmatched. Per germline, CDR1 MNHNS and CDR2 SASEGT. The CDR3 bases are TGTGCCAGCAGTGAGGGACAGGGCAACTATGGCTACACCTTC. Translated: CASSEGQGNYGYTF.

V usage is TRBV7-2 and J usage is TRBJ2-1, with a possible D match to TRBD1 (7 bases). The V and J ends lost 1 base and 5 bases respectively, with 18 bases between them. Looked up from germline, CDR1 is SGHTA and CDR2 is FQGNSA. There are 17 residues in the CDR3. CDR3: CASSLGGWAGGNNEQFF. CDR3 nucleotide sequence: TGTGCCAGCAGCTTAGGGGGTTGGGCAGGGGGGAACAATGAGCAGTTCTTC.

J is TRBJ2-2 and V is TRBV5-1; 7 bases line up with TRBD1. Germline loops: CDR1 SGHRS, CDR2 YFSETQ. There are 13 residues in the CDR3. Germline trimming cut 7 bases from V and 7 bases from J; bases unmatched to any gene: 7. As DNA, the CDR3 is TGCGCCAGCCAGACACAGGGGTTCGGGGAGCTGTTTTTT. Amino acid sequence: CASQTQGFGELFF.

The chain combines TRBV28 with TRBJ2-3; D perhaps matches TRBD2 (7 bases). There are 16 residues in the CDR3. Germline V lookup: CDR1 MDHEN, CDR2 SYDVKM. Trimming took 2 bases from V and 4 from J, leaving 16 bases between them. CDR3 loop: CASSLGSGGGSDTQYF. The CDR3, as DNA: TGTGCCAGCAGTTTAGGTTCCGGCGGGGGCTCAGATACGCAGTATTTT.

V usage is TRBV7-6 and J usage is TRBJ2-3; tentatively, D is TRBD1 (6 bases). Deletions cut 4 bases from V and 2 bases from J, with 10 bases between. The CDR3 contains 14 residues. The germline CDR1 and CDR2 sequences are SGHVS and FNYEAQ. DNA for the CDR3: TGTGCCAGCAGCTCAGGACAGAACACAGATACGCAGTATTTT. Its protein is CASSSGQNTDTQYF.

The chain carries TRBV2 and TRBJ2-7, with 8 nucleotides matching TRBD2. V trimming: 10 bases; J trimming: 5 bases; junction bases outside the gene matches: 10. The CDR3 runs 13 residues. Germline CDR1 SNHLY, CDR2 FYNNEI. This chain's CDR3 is CATAYGRANEQYF. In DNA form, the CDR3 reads TGTGCCACCGCGTACGGGAGGGCGAACGAGCAGTACTTC.

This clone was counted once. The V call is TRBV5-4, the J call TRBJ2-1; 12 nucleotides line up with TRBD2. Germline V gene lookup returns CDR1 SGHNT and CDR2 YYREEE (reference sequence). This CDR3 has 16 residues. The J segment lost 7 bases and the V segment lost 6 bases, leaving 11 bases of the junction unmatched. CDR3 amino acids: CASTPSGLAGTNEQFF. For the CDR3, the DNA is TGTGCCAGCACCCCCTCGGGACTAGCGGGCACGAATGAGCAGTTCTTC.

CDR3 bases: TGTGCCAGCAGCACGGACAGGGTACTCTACGAGCAGTACTTC. It is translated as CASSTDRVLYEQYF. This chain connects TRBV7-9 to TRBJ2-7, with TRBD1 matching over 8 bases. This CDR3 contains 14 residues. CDR1 is SEHNR and CDR2 is FQNEAQ in the germline V gene (reference sequence). V dropped 5 bases and J dropped 3; count of bases not matched to a gene: 6. The complete variable domain, with remaining parts taken from reference TRBV7-9 and TRBJ2-7, reads DTGVSQNPRHKITKRGQNVTFRCDPISEHNRLYWYRQTLGQGPEFLTYFQNEAQLEKSRLLSDRFSAERPKGSFSTLEIQRTEQGDSAMYLCASSTDRVLYEQYFGPGTRLTVT.

The CDR3 bases are TGTGCCACCAGCAGAGGCCGGGACAGGGGCAAAAACGAAATAGCTTTCTTT. It codes for CATSRGRDRGKNEIAFF. The genes are TRBV15 and TRBJ1-1; 10 bases fit TRBD1. The CDR3 sequence is 17 residues long. CDR1 LNHNV and CDR2 YYDKDF come from the germline V gene (reference sequence). Trimming at V came to 1 base and at J to 10 bases, leaving 15 bases not matched to a gene. Looking up the rest from reference TRBV15 and TRBJ1-1 gives the full variable domain: DAMVIQNPRYQVTQFGKPVTLSCSQTLNHNVMYWYQQKSSQAPKLLFHYYDKDFNNEADTPDNFQSRRPNTSFCFLDIRSPGLGDTAMYLCATSRGRDRGKNEIAFFGQGTRLTVV.